This T cell receptor (beta chain) was obtained from a study of cytomegalovirus exposure and HLA in healthy donors. In the case of this clone: Its specificity is not known.

Amplification used 60 Vbeta primers and 13 Jbeta primers. Produced via immunoSEQ multiplex PCR; TCRdb's table is partial and in-frame only. Altogether over 150,000 clones are present, about 76% being singletons, with the ten largest covering about 8.3%. Points from the study as a whole: It was shown in a later analysis that HLA-associated TCR beta chains were more clonally expanded than other, equally common chains. Specificity of a few CMV-associated chains for CMV antigens was verified in vitro.

The receptor was isolated from a man aged 25-40 years in good health and CMV-seropositive. Source material: PBMCs.

CDR3 sequence: CASSLPLTGFQHF. CDR3 bases: TGTGCCAGCAGTCTCCCTTTGACAGGCTTCCAGCATTTT. The V call is TRBV28, the J call TRBJ1-5, with TRBD1 as a possible D gene (6 bases). The V gene lost 5 bases and the J gene lost 12 bases, with 17 bases spanning the gap. Germline lookup yields CDR1 MDHEN and CDR2 SYDVKM. This CDR3 is 13 amino acids long.